The 5 T cell receptor beta chains below come from one sample, sequenced in a study of blood T cell repertoires in COVID-19. The repertoire was sequenced with immunoSEQ multiplex PCR; TCRdb's copy has only in-frame clones and lacks some. The profile shows about 270,000 clones, 82% of them singletons. The source material was peripheral blood. These receptors came from a woman under 30 with acute or convalescent COVID-19.

The rearrangement uses TRBV6-1 and TRBJ2-6; D unclear. CDR1 and CDR2 (germline): MNHNS, SASEGT. The CDR3 is 15 residues long. Trimming shortened V by 1 base and J by 0 bases, and 4 bases separated the two germline ends. In nucleotides, the CDR3 is TGTGCCAGCAGTGAAGAGAGCTCTGGGGCCAACGTCCTGACTTTC. Translation: CASSEESSGANVLTF.

This chain links TRBV28 with TRBJ1-1; D is ambiguous. Germline values: CDR1 MDHEN, CDR2 SYDVKM. Deletions cut 5 bases from V and 0 bases from J, with 7 bases between. The CDR3 has 13 amino acids. The CDR3 DNA sequence: TGTGCCAGCAGTATCGTCCTGAACACTGAAGCTTTCTTT. As protein: CASSIVLNTEAFF.

The chain combines TRBV5-4 with TRBJ2-7, with D perhaps matching TRBD1 (5 bases). The CDR3 extends over 13 amino acids. The germline CDR1 and CDR2 sequences are SGHNT and YYREEE (reference sequence). Trimming pared 10 bases from V and 6 bases from J, leaving 20 bases between. CDR3 in amino acids: CAFSTPGLFEQYF. CDR3 coding DNA: TGTGCCTTTTCCACCCCAGGGCTATTCGAGCAGTACTTC. The full variable domain, rest sourced from reference TRBV5-4 and TRBJ2-7, is ETGVTQSPTHLIKTRGQQVTLRCSSQSGHNTVSWYQQALGQGPQFIFQYYREEENGRGNFPPRFSGLQFPNYSSELNVNALELDDSALYLCAFSTPGLFEQYFGPGTRLTVT.

As DNA, the CDR3 is TGTGCCACCAGCAGAGAAATACAGGGGAATGGAGAGCAGTACTTC. It codes for CATSREIQGNGEQYF. J is TRBJ2-7 and V is TRBV15, with 7 positions matching TRBD1. The CDR3 loop spans 15 amino acids. Trimming at V came to 0 bases and at J to 7 bases, leaving 9 bases not matched to a gene. CDR1 LNHNV and CDR2 YYDKDF come from the germline V gene (reference sequence).

The V call is TRBV7-2, the J call TRBJ2-3; TRBD2 matches 8 bases. With 2 bases clipped from V and 8 bases from J, the junction kept 9 bases outside the gene matches. Germline loops: CDR1 SGHTA, CDR2 FQGNSA. The CDR3 has 15 amino acids. The CDR3 reads CASSLSGSGIGTQYF. The CDR3 nucleotides read TGTGCCAGCAGCTTAAGCGGGAGTGGTATAGGTACGCAGTATTTT.